The T cell receptor beta chain under discussion was sequenced for a study of T cells in localized non-small cell lung cancer. This CDR3 comprises 16 residues. Germline CDR1 is SGHRS and CDR2 is YFSETQ. The J segment lost 6 bases and the V segment lost 7 bases, leaving 12 bases of the junction unmatched. As regards this clone: Its antigen is unidentified.

Regarding the study as a whole: Tumor samples were not multi-region, leaving intratumor heterogeneity unexcluded. Uninvolved adjacent lung showed peak T cell clonality, exceeding tumor.

Data came from immunoSEQ multiplex PCR; TCRdb stores just in-frame clones and leaves some out. The table has 50,000 to 70,000 clones, roughly 92% seen once; the top ten hold approximately 20%. The starting material was peripheral blood, obtained before any cancer treatment. The clonotype was recovered from a man aged 35 to 69 with stage I lung adenocarcinoma. The chain is built from TRBV5-1 and TRBJ2-1, with 11 bases that match TRBD1. The CDR3, as DNA: TGCGCCAGCCGCCGGACCATCGGGACAGGGGGCAATGAGCAGTTCTTC. It specifies CASRRTIGTGGNEQFF.